Below are 2 T cell receptor beta chains sequenced from a single sample in a study of relationships among human T cell subsets. TCR alpha and beta CDR3s were amplified from mRNA by semiquantitative ARM-PCR. Tagged nested gene-specific primers were used first, then communal superprimers amplified exponentially. Via MiXCR, TCRdb re-called the multiplex PCR reads, giving one row per CDR3 protein. The sample carries thousands of distinct CDR3 sequences, 45% to 65% recorded once. Memory T cells were selected with anti-CD45RO beads from the CD45RA-negative fraction. The sample was memory T cells sorted from blood. Receptor source: a man aged 35-49 years in good health.

The rearrangement uses TRBV4-1 and TRBJ2-3; possibly TRBD1 for D (6 bases). V gave up 4 bases and J gave up 0 bases, with 11 bases separating them. The CDR3 contains 15 residues. In germline, CDR1 is MGHRA, CDR2 YSYEKL. Written as DNA, the CDR3 is TGCGCCAGCAGCCCTCGGACAGCAAGCACAGATACGCAGTATTTT. It specifies CASSPRTASTDTQYF.

The J gene is TRBJ1-1, the V gene TRBV30; 10 nucleotides agree with TRBD1. CDR3 length equals 15 residues. Germline V CDR1 and CDR2: GTSNPN, SVGIG (reference sequence). The J segment lost 1 base and the V segment lost 4 bases, leaving 6 bases of the junction unmatched. The CDR3 loop is CAWTRQGASNTEAFF. In nucleotides, the CDR3 is TGTGCCTGGACACGACAGGGGGCGTCGAACACTGAAGCTTTCTTT.